The T cell receptor beta chain described here comes from a study of shared clonotypes between healthy human individuals (dated by TCRdb to 2020 to 2022). Background on the whole study: The cohort included a few men and two women between 18 and 49 years of age. Leukapheresis yielded between about 0.94 and 9 billion PBMCs per donor. For each donor, CD4 naive and CD4 memory were each run on three plates, CD8 naive on two plates, and CD8 memory on one plate. Different laboratories and diverse techniques were used to prepare libraries and sequence TCR repertoires, to increase sequencing depth and limit assay-specific biases. Blood TCR repertoires of roughly five healthy adults were deeply sequenced to estimate repertoire size and the extent of clonotype sharing between individuals.

The research as a whole found: The small number of donors limited the genetic and exposure-history diversity represented. Sampling was restricted to blood, and TCR repertoires in tissues likely differ from the TCR repertoires found in blood. Rarefaction of sorted-subset datasets indicated incomplete sequencing despite the large sequencing depth. Estimated clonotype richness was generally larger for naive than for memory subsets. Based on pairwise subsampling, the degree of clonotype sharing among donors was expected to be affected by sequencing depth. Compared with non-shared clonotypes, the clonotypes found in all four sorted-subset donors had higher generation probabilities. Across four donors, about 5% of naive CD4, more than 3% of naive CD8, around 2.1% of memory CD4, and roughly 0.41% of memory CD8 clonotypes were shared.

Points on this clone: The antigen it recognizes is unknown. No quality values exist for individual bases; no much larger clone is one base distant.

TCR CDR3 regions were amplified from genomic DNA by multiplex PCR using the deep immunoSEQ assay. Genomic DNA extracted from each cell subset was distributed evenly over all wells of several immunoSEQ 96-well plates, and each plate served as one replicate. For sorted subsets, each replicate PCR was loaded with around 220 ng genomic DNA, equivalent to approximately 27,000 T cell genomes. Purified libraries were measured with a Qubit 3.0 fluorometer, size-checked on a Bioanalyzer 2100, and measured again with the KAPA Library Quantification kit. Every immunoSEQ 96-well plate was sequenced on a separate single-read 150-cycle Illumina NextSeq 550 flow cell. As for how the authors treated the data: Because the immunoSEQ output held only junctional sequences and lacked quality scores, the filtering could not match the filtering applied to full-length reads. Sequences were annotated with PyIR, a Python wrapper for IgBLAST v1.9, and V/J genes and CDR3 were assigned using IMGT germline references. Reads were removed for weak V/J assignments (E-value above 1e-6), missing CDR3, stop codons, out-of-frame junctions, or ambiguous translated residues. V3J clonotypes were defined as sequences sharing the same inferred V gene, J gene, and CDR3 amino acid sequence. To compute the percentage overlap between repertoires, the number of shared unique clonotypes was divided by the size of the smaller repertoire. Richness of each repertoire was evaluated using RTK rarefaction, the Chao1 estimator, and Recon v2.1 estimates of unobserved clonotypes. OLGA was used to compute generation probabilities for all TCRbeta clonotypes that the gDNA method yielded from a handful of donors. Entries here come from immuneACCESS through TCRdb and include only in-frame sequences with V and J called. Some clones fail to appear in such tables; in the studies checked, an unresolved V gene covers under half of the shortfall, and the cause of the remainder is unknown. Clone size and the V and J calls come from that table; the DNA yielded D and trimming. This sample has fewer than 1.8 million clones in its table, and just under 99% of those were observed once. Roughly 0.35% of the sample comes from the top ten.

The donors were healthy, HIV-negative adults who had no recently reported acute infections or vaccinations. Every donor was a Caucasian adult living in Nashville, Tennessee, USA. CD4+ T cells were enriched through magnetic negative selection, after which naive cells were positively selected on CD45RA and the remaining negative fraction served as the memory subset. Blood was collected by leukapheresis, and PBMCs were isolated by Ficoll-Histopaque density gradient centrifugation and then cryopreserved in liquid nitrogen vapor phase. Analytical flow cytometry was used to check the purity and quantity of every magnetically sorted T cell population. Genomic DNA was isolated from every sorted fraction and measured by UV absorbance on a Nanodrop 2000c. As encoded in the germline V gene, CDR1 is SGHNT while CDR2 is YENEEA. From V the trimming removes 5 bases and from J it removes 6 bases, while the gene matches leave 4 bases of the junction unaccounted for. The CDR3 runs 14 residues from the cysteine to the phenylalanine. Kept here is only the CDR3 DNA, which spans 42 bases and is read in frame from base 1.

This clonotype originated in a man aged 25-45 years in good health. The chain is encoded by TRBV11-3 joined to TRBJ2-1; 10 bases in the middle match TRBD2. Sequencing was done on a sample of naive CD4+ T cells sorted from blood. The sample's cell subset or site label, in plain terms: CD45RA+ positively selected. The DNA sequence follows: TGTGCCAGCAGCCTACTAGCGGGATCCAATGAGCAGTTCTTC. It specifies CASSLLAGSNEQFF. The full variable domain, with segments outside the CDR3 supplied by the reference TRBV11-3 and TRBJ2-1 proteins, appears as EAGVVQSPRYKIIEKKQPVAFWCNPISGHNTLYWYLQNLGQGPELLIRYENEEAVDDSQLPKDRFSAERLKGVDSTLKIQPAELGDSAVYLCASSLLAGSNEQFFGPGTRLTVL.